These 23 T cell receptor beta chains came from one sample sequenced in a study of CD4 T cells in relation to SARS-CoV-2 and coronaviruses. Clones were read by immunoSEQ multiplex PCR, and TCRdb kept only the in-frame ones, dropping some. The sample contains about 38,000 clones, approximately 86% of which appear only once. The antigens for these receptors are not known. The specimen sequenced was naive CD4+ T cells from PBMCs, cultured in vitro. As for subset: naive CD4+ T cells isolated by negative enrichment. The receptors derive from an adult with COVID-19.

This chain links TRBV28 with TRBJ1-2; D remains ambiguous. Germline lookup yields CDR1 MDHEN and CDR2 SYDVKM. Trimming took off 6 bases at V and 4 bases at J, with 12 bases between the two ends. The CDR3 contains 13 residues. This CDR3 is CASSPDERYGYTF. In DNA, the CDR3 is TGTGCCAGCAGCCCGGACGAACGCTATGGCTACACCTTC.

The rearrangement links TRBV6-1 to TRBJ1-4, with 10 positions matching TRBD1. The CDR3 is 19 amino acids. CDR1 is MNHNS and CDR2 is SASEGT in the germline V gene. V trimming: 0 bases; J trimming: 0 bases; junction bases outside the gene matches: 7. In nucleotides, the CDR3 is TGTGCCAGCAGTGAAGCGCTTGGGACAGGGGTCGCAACTAATGAAAAACTGTTTTTT. Amino acid sequence: CASSEALGTGVATNEKLFF.

This chain links TRBV18 with TRBJ2-7; 10 nucleotides agree with TRBD1. In germline, CDR1 is KGHSH, CDR2 LQKENI. The CDR3 covers 15 residues. Unmatched junction bases numbered 11, after V lost 3 bases and J lost 9 bases. CDR3 in amino acids: CASSPRDRGQAWQYF. Here the CDR3 DNA reads TGTGCCAGCTCACCGAGGGACAGGGGACAAGCTTGGCAGTACTTC.

The chain employs TRBV15 and TRBJ1-6; D is perhaps TRBD1 (6 bases). Germline CDR1 reads LNHNV; CDR2 reads YYDKDF (reference sequence). The CDR3 consists of 16 residues. The germline V and J ends were trimmed by 3 bases and 7 bases, with 16 bases remaining between them. The CDR3 nucleotides are TGTGCCACCAGCAGTCGTGACAGGTGGCGAAATTCACCCCTCCACTTT. Protein product: CATSSRDRWRNSPLHF.

This chain joins TRBV30 and TRBJ1-1; TRBD1 aligns across 8 bases. Germline CDR1 is GTSNPN and CDR2 is SVGIG (reference sequence). The CDR3 is 16 amino acids. The V gene end was trimmed by 0 bases and the J gene end by 7 bases; junction bases not matched to a gene: 13. The DNA of the CDR3 is TGTGCCTGGAGTGTTTACAGGGACAGGAAGGTTCGTGAAGCTTTCTTT. It specifies CAWSVYRDRKVREAFF.

The V gene is TRBV2, the J gene TRBJ2-7, with 12 bases aligning to TRBD1. This CDR3 has 15 amino acids. From germline, CDR1 is SNHLY and CDR2 FYNNEI. The V and J ends lost 5 bases and 7 bases, in that order; junction bases with no gene match: 9. CDR3 sequence reads: CASSYRDRGLKEQYF. The CDR3 region has the DNA TGTGCCAGCAGTTACCGGGACAGGGGGCTAAAGGAGCAGTACTTC.

The chain combines TRBV5-1 with TRBJ2-1, with D possibly matching TRBD1 (5 bases). This CDR3 is built from 14 residues. From germline, CDR1 is SGHRS and CDR2 YFSETQ. V was shortened by 0 bases and J by 6 bases, with 10 bases between the two germline ends. CDR3: CASSLVQGSNEQFF. The DNA of the CDR3 is TGCGCCAGCAGCTTGGTGCAGGGTTCCAATGAGCAGTTCTTC.

V is TRBV7-2 and J is TRBJ2-1; 7 bases map to TRBD2. Germline lookup yields CDR1 SGHTA and CDR2 FQGNSA. J lost 8 bases, V lost 1 base, and 14 bases had no gene match. The CDR3 runs 17 residues. In nucleotides, the CDR3 is TGTGCCAGCAGCTTAGTCTCCGGGAGGAGGTTCTTCTATGAGCAGTTCTTC. Its translation is CASSLVSGRRFFYEQFF.

This clone appeared once. The V and J genes are TRBV5-6 and TRBJ1-2; possibly TRBD1 for D (5 bases). Germline V gene lookup returns CDR1 SGHDT and CDR2 YYEEEE. Trimming took 4 bases from V and 2 from J, leaving 12 bases between them. The CDR3 extends over 14 amino acids. CDR3 region: CASSPRGPNYGYTF. The CDR3 bases are TGTGCCAGCAGCCCGCGGGGCCCGAACTATGGCTACACCTTC.

This clone was picked up a small number of times. The rearrangement uses TRBV27 and TRBJ2-7; D not certain. The CDR3 loop spans 13 amino acids. CDR1 and CDR2 from the germline V gene are MNHEY and SMNVEV (reference sequence). Trimming removed 6 bases at V and 3 bases at J, with 12 bases between. In DNA, the CDR3 is TGTGCCAGCAGACCAAACCAAGACTACGAGCAGTACTTC. Translated, it gives CASRPNQDYEQYF.

The V gene is TRBV6-5, the J gene TRBJ2-1; a weak D match, TRBD2 (5 bases). Trimming left V 4 bases short and J 5 bases short, with 6 bases between. CDR1 is MNHEY, CDR2 SVGAGI, per germline. The CDR3 extends over 12 amino acids. As DNA, the CDR3 is TGTGCCAGCAGTTTCGGGGACAATGAGCAGTTCTTC. Translated, it gives CASSFGDNEQFF.

This chain connects TRBV7-3 to TRBJ2-2; the D gene is possibly TRBD1 (6 bases). CDR1 is SGHTA, CDR2 FQGTGA, per germline. Trimming took off 5 bases at V and 5 bases at J, with 9 bases between the two ends. CDR3 length: 13 residues. The CDR3 loop is CASSGGRTGELFF. CDR3 coding DNA: TGTGCCAGCAGCGGGGGCAGGACCGGGGAGCTGTTTTTT.

This rearrangement joins TRBV7-9 to TRBJ2-5; TRBD1 matches at 9 bases. Germline values: CDR1 SEHNR, CDR2 FQNEAQ (reference sequence). This CDR3 comprises 14 residues. J gave up 5 bases and V 10 bases, and 11 bases lay outside the gene matches. The CDR3 DNA sequence: TGTGCCACCATGGGGACAGGGAGTGGGGAGACCCAGTACTTC. Amino acids: CATMGTGSGETQYF.

This CDR3 is CASSLVPGPAEQYF. CDR3 nucleotides: TGTGCCAGCAGCTTAGTTCCAGGACCGGCCGAGCAGTACTTC. This chain joins TRBV7-9 and TRBJ2-7; D ambiguous. The CDR3 sequence is 14 residues long. Trimming pared 1 base from V and 6 bases from J, leaving 13 bases between. Germline lookup yields CDR1 SEHNR and CDR2 FQNEAQ (reference sequence).

The V gene is TRBV18, the J gene TRBJ2-7; 11 positions match TRBD2. Trimming cost V 6 bases and J 2 bases; bases outside gene matches: 3. Germline assignment: CDR1 KGHSH and CDR2 LQKENI. This CDR3 is built from 14 residues. CDR3 region: CASSLAGGPYEQYF. The CDR3 region has the DNA TGTGCCAGCTCCCTAGCGGGAGGACCCTACGAGCAGTACTTC.

This chain connects TRBV18 to TRBJ2-1; 8 positions match TRBD2. The CDR3 consists of 14 residues. Germline lookup yields CDR1 KGHSH and CDR2 LQKENI. The junction had 9 bases not matched to a gene; V was cut back by 6 bases and J by 8 bases. The CDR3 here is CASSPGAGRDEQFF. CDR3 bases: TGTGCCAGCTCCCCCGGGGCCGGGAGGGATGAGCAGTTCTTC.

The chain is built from TRBV7-2 and TRBJ2-1; 7 bases line up with TRBD2. The CDR3 extends over 14 amino acids. Trimming at V came to 8 bases and at J to 10 bases, leaving 14 bases not matched to a gene. The V gene's germline CDR1 is SGHTA and CDR2 FQGNSA. The CDR3 protein is CASFLVAGLSEQFF. In nucleotides, the CDR3 is TGTGCCAGCTTCTTGGTAGCGGGTCTCTCAGAGCAGTTCTTC. The whole variable domain, remainder taken from reference TRBV7-2 and TRBJ2-1, is GAGVSQSPSNKVTEKGKDVELRCDPISGHTALYWYRQSLGQGLEFLIYFQGNSAPDKSGLPSDRFSAERTGGSVSTLTIQRTQQEDSAVYLCASFLVAGLSEQFFGPGTRLTVL.

This clone has a single count. This sequence joins TRBV6-2 or TRBV6-3 and TRBJ2-3; weak D call: TRBD2 (6 bases). Between the trimmed V and J ends, which lost 5 bases and 2 bases, there was a span of 17 bases. The CDR3 length is 16 residues. Germline loops: CDR1 MNHEY, CDR2 SVGEGT. The CDR3, as DNA: TGTGCCAGCAGTGGTCCGGAGCGGGTATTCACAGATACGCAGTATTTT. This translates into CASSGPERVFTDTQYF.

V usage is TRBV2 and J usage is TRBJ1-4; a weak D match, TRBD1 (5 bases). V shed 3 bases and J shed 6 bases, with 14 bases lying between them. The CDR3 contains 15 residues. The germline V gene has CDR1 SNHLY and CDR2 FYNNEI. The CDR3 sequence is CASSDGETADEKLFF. Written as DNA, the CDR3 is TGTGCCAGCAGTGACGGAGAGACAGCCGATGAAAAACTGTTTTTT.

The rearrangement uses TRBV6-1 and TRBJ2-5; the D gene is possibly TRBD2 (5 bases). This CDR3 is 14 amino acids long. Trimming took off 3 bases at V and 4 bases at J, with 12 bases between the two ends. From germline, CDR1 is MNHNS and CDR2 SASEGT. The CDR3 spells CASSELIALETQYF. CDR3 coding DNA: TGTGCCAGCAGTGAGCTCATAGCGTTAGAGACCCAGTACTTC.

The chain employs TRBV7-9 and TRBJ2-5, with 8 bases lining up with TRBD2. Germline assignment: CDR1 SEHNR and CDR2 FQNEAQ (reference sequence). The CDR3 sequence is 13 residues long. The V segment lost 5 bases and the J segment 5 bases; nucleotides outside the gene matches: 4. CDR3 loop: CASSAGGRETQYF. CDR3 nucleotides: TGTGCCAGCAGCGCGGGGGGCAGGGAGACCCAGTACTTC.

The chain employs TRBV11-2 and TRBJ1-2; TRBD1 matches 9 bases. J was trimmed by 2 bases and V by 5 bases; bases with no gene match: 6. Germline-derived CDR1 and CDR2 are SGHAT and FQNNGV. There are 15 residues in the CDR3. CDR3 region: CASSLWTGANYGYTF. DNA of the CDR3: TGTGCCAGCAGCCTCTGGACAGGGGCGAACTATGGCTACACCTTC.

This clone was seen a single time. This rearrangement joins TRBV28 to TRBJ1-1, with 7 bases aligning to TRBD1. This CDR3 contains 16 residues. Trimming removed 2 bases from V and 11 bases from J; junction bases left unmatched: 17. Germline V CDR1 and CDR2: MDHEN, SYDVKM. CDR3 region: CASSLRQGESERHAFF. DNA of the CDR3: TGTGCCAGCAGTTTACGTCAGGGGGAATCCGAGCGCCACGCTTTCTTT.